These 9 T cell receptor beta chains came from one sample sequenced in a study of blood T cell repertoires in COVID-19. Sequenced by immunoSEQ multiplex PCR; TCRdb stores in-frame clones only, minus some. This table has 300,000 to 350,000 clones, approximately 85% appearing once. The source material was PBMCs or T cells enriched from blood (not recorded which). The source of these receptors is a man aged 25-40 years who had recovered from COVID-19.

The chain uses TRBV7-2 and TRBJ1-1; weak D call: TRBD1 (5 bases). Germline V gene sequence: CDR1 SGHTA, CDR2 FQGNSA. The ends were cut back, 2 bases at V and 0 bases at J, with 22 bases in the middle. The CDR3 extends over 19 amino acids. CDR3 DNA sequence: TGTGCCAGCAGCTTAATCCCTATTCAAAGGGGTTTAATGAACACTGAAGCTTTCTTT. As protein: CASSLIPIQRGLMNTEAFF. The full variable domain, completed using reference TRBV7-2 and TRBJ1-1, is GAGVSQSPSNKVTEKGKDVELRCDPISGHTALYWYRQSLGQGLEFLIYFQGNSAPDKSGLPSDRFSAERTGGSVSTLTIQRTQQEDSAVYLCASSLIPIQRGLMNTEAFFGQGTRLTVV.

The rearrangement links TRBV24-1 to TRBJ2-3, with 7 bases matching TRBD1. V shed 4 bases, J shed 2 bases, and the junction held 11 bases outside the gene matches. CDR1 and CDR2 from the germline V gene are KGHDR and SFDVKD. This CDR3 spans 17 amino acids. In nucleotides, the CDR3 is TGTGCCACCAGTGACCTAAAGACAGGGATGGTCACAGATACGCAGTATTTT. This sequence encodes CATSDLKTGMVTDTQYF.

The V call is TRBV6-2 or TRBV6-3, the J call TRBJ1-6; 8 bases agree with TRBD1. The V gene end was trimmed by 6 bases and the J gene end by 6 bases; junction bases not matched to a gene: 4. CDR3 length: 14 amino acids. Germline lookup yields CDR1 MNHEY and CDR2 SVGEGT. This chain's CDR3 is CASSFGQGNSPLHF. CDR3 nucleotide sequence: TGTGCCAGCAGCTTCGGACAGGGTAATTCACCCCTCCACTTT.

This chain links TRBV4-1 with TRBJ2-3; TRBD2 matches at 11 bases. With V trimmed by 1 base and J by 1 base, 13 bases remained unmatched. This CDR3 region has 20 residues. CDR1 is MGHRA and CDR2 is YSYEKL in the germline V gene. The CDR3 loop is CASSQVSTSGTNGGTDTQYF. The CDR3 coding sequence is TGCGCCAGCAGCCAAGTTTCGACTAGCGGGACTAATGGTGGCACAGATACGCAGTATTTT.

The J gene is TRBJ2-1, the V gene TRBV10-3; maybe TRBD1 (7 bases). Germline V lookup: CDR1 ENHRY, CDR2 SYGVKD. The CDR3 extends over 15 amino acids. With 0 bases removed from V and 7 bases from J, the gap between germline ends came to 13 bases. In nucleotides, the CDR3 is TGTGCCATCAGTGAGTCTGCGGCAGGGGGGAATGAGCAGTTCTTC. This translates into CAISESAAGGNEQFF.

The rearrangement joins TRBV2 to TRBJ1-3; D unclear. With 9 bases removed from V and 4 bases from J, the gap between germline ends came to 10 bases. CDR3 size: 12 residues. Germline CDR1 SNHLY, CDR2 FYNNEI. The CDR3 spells CASTVGGNTIYF. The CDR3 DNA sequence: TGTGCCAGTACAGTCGGAGGAAACACCATATATTTT. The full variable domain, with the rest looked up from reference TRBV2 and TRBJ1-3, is EPEVTQTPSHQVTQMGQEVILRCVPISNHLYFYWYRQILGQKVEFLVSFYNNEISEKSEIFDDQFSVERPDGSNFTLKIRSTKLEDSAMYFCASTVGGNTIYFGEGSWLTVV.

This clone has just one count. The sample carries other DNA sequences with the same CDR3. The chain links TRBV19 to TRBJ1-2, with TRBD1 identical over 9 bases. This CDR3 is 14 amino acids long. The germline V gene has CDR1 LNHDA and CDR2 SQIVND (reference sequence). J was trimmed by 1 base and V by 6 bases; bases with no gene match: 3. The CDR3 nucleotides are TGTGCCAGTAGACGACAGGGGGGTAACTATGGCTACACCTTC. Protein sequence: CASRRQGGNYGYTF.

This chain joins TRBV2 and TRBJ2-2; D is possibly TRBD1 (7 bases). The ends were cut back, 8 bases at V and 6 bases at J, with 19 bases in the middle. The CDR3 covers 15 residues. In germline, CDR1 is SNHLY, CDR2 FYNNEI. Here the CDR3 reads CASSPYRGGPGELFF. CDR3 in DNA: TGTGCCAGCTCCCCTTACAGGGGAGGCCCCGGGGAGCTGTTTTTT.

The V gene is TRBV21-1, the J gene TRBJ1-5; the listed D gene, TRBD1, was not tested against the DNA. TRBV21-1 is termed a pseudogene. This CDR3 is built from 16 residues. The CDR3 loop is CASSKGGEQGGQPQHF. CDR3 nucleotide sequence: TGTGCCAGCAGCAAAGGTGGGGAACAGGGGGGACAGCCCCAGCATTTT.